The 21 T cell receptor beta chains reported below all come from one sample, sequenced in a study of CD8 T cells in Susac syndrome. cDNA came from approximately 0.5 to 1 ug RNA primed by random hexamers. TCRdb itself ran the immunoSEQ multiplex PCR reads through MiXCR, one entry per CDR3 protein. The sample holds tens of thousands of distinct CDR3 sequences; roughly 93% are singletons and the top ten take 0.26%. Sequencing used CD8+ T cells from PBMCs. These receptors all come from a human donor in good health.

The J gene is TRBJ2-4, the V gene TRBV27; D perhaps matches TRBD1 (5 bases). CDR3 length equals 17 residues. The germline V gene encodes CDR1 MNHEY and CDR2 SMNVEV (reference sequence). The V gene lost 2 bases and the J gene lost 3 bases, with 17 bases spanning the gap. CDR3 loop: CASSLGQTLTGKNIQYF. Written as DNA, the CDR3 is TGTGCCAGCAGTTTAGGACAAACCCTTACGGGCAAAAACATTCAGTACTTC.

The V gene is TRBV20-1, the J gene TRBJ2-2; TRBD1 might be the D (5 bases). V lost 0 bases to trimming and J lost 0 bases, with 11 bases between them. CDR3 length: 16 amino acids. The germline V gene encodes CDR1 DFQATT and CDR2 SNEGSKA (reference sequence). The CDR3 loop is CSARDLRTTNTGELFF. Here the CDR3 DNA reads TGCAGTGCTAGAGATCTCCGGACAACGAACACCGGGGAGCTGTTTTTT.

The rearrangement joins TRBV9 to TRBJ2-1, with D unresolved. V gave up 1 base and J gave up 5 bases, with 4 bases separating them. Looked up from germline, CDR1 is SGDLS and CDR2 is YYNGEE. The CDR3 has 12 amino acids. The CDR3 region is CASSVTHNEQFF. The CDR3 DNA reads TGTGCCAGCAGCGTAACCCACAATGAGCAGTTCTTC.

The V call is TRBV4-1, the J call TRBJ1-6; weak D call: TRBD1 (5 bases). The V gene lost 8 bases and the J gene lost 7 bases, with 9 bases spanning the gap. Germline V gives CDR1 MGHRA, CDR2 YSYEKL. This CDR3 is built from 12 residues. CDR3 sequence: CASGAGNSPLHF. CDR3 sequence (DNA): TGCGCCAGCGGAGCAGGGAATTCACCCCTCCACTTT.

The chain has TRBV18 and TRBJ2-5, with 7 bases matching TRBD1. Germline V gives CDR1 KGHSH, CDR2 LQKENI. V lost 6 bases, J lost 7 bases, and 8 bases stayed unmatched. The CDR3 is made up of 13 amino acids. CDR3 region: CASSPGQVGTQYF. CDR3 bases: TGTGCCAGCTCGCCCGGACAGGTCGGGACCCAGTACTTC.

The chain couples TRBV5-6 to TRBJ2-1, with D hard to call. The V gene's germline CDR1 is SGHDT and CDR2 YYEEEE. This CDR3 has 12 amino acids. V was pared by 2 bases and J by 6 bases, with 6 bases between. CDR3 protein: CASSLSSNEQFF. The CDR3 DNA follows: TGTGCCAGCAGCTTAAGTAGCAATGAGCAGTTCTTC.

The J gene is TRBJ2-1, the V gene TRBV20-1, with 11 bases lining up with TRBD2. J gave up 8 bases and V 1 base, and 19 bases lay outside the gene matches. There are 19 residues in the CDR3. Germline CDR1 reads DFQATT; CDR2 reads SNEGSKA (reference sequence). CDR3 region: CSARVTSGSLSTVMDEQFF. The DNA of the CDR3 is TGCAGTGCTAGAGTAACTAGCGGGAGTTTATCTACCGTAATGGATGAGCAGTTCTTC.

V usage is TRBV7-9 and J usage is TRBJ2-7, with a tentative D call TRBD2 (6 bases). CDR3 length equals 16 residues. CDR1 is SEHNR and CDR2 is FQNEAQ in the germline V gene (reference sequence). Trimming removed 3 bases from V and 4 bases from J, with 19 bases in between. The CDR3: CASSLAGPPSPYEQYV. In DNA, the CDR3 is TGTGCCAGCAGCTTGGCGGGACCACCTTCGCCTTACGAGCAGTACGTC.

This clonotype was counted a few times. The chain is built from TRBV7-2 and TRBJ2-6; 12 nucleotides agree with TRBD1. The CDR3 is made up of 18 amino acids. The ends lost 5 bases at V and 2 bases at J; junction bases unmatched: 7. Per the germline V gene, CDR1 is SGHTA and CDR2 is FQGNSA. The CDR3, as DNA: TGTGCCAGCAGCCGGCCCGGGACAGGGGGCGCTGGGGCCAACGTCCTGACTTTC. It specifies CASSRPGTGGAGANVLTF.

V is TRBV2 and J is TRBJ2-1; 10 bases map to TRBD1. This CDR3 spans 14 amino acids. Germline-derived CDR1 and CDR2 are SNHLY and FYNNEI. V dropped 6 bases and J dropped 8; count of bases not matched to a gene: 7. CDR3 sequence reads: CASSPGQGQDEQFF. CDR3 DNA: TGTGCCAGCAGCCCGGGACAGGGGCAGGATGAGCAGTTCTTC.

This clonotype was seen a single time. The rearrangement joins TRBV9 to TRBJ2-1; TRBD2 agrees at 13 bases. This CDR3 region has 15 residues. Germline V gives CDR1 SGDLS, CDR2 YYNGEE. After removal of 4 bases from V and 6 bases from J, the junction contained 4 bases not matched to a gene. The CDR3 loop is CASSPLAGGLNEQFF. The CDR3 DNA reads TGTGCCAGCAGCCCACTAGCGGGAGGGCTCAATGAGCAGTTCTTC.

In this sample, this clonotype turned up once. The chain recombines TRBV6-5 with TRBJ1-1; tentatively, D is TRBD1 (5 bases). Germline V gives CDR1 MNHEY, CDR2 SVGAGI. The CDR3 totals 11 residues. Trimming shortened V by 8 bases and J by 8 bases, and 12 bases separated the two germline ends. The CDR3 DNA follows: TGTGCCAGCTTCCGAGGGACGGAAGCTTTCTTT. It translates to CASFRGTEAFF.

This clonotype was seen more than once but under ten times. This chain links TRBV11-2 with TRBJ1-4; D not resolved. The V end was cut by 4 bases, the J end by 8 bases, with 8 bases between. Germline loops: CDR1 SGHAT, CDR2 FQNNGV. CDR3 length: 12 residues. As DNA, the CDR3 is TGTGCCAGCAGCTACGAGGAGGAAAAACTGTTTTTT. Amino acids: CASSYEEEKLFF.

The rearrangement links TRBV7-9 to TRBJ1-1, with a possible D match to TRBD1 (5 bases). Germline V gene sequence: CDR1 SEHNR, CDR2 FQNEAQ (reference sequence). V gave up 5 bases and J gave up 0 bases, with 13 bases separating them. The CDR3 has 15 amino acids. The CDR3, as DNA: TGTGCCAGCAGCCCCGGCCAGGGTATGAACACTGAAGCTTTCTTT. As protein: CASSPGQGMNTEAFF.

This clonotype was seen a handful of times. The chain carries TRBV29-1 and TRBJ2-6; 8 bases line up with TRBD2. This CDR3 has 18 residues. Looked up from germline, CDR1 is SQVTM and CDR2 is ANQGSEA. J lost 2 bases, V lost 0 bases, and 9 bases had no gene match. The CDR3 DNA reads TGCAGCGTTGAAGAGCACGGGACTAGGGGCCCTGGGGCCAACGTCCTGACTTTC. As protein: CSVEEHGTRGPGANVLTF.

The chain combines TRBV10-3 with TRBJ2-3; maybe TRBD2 (5 bases). Germline values: CDR1 ENHRY, CDR2 SYGVKD. V shed 6 bases and J shed 0 bases, with 13 bases lying between them. The length of the CDR3 is 15 residues. This CDR3 is CAISRTFPSTDTQYF. In DNA, the CDR3 is TGTGCCATCAGCCGGACTTTTCCTAGCACAGATACGCAGTATTTT.

The genes are TRBV24-1 and TRBJ2-7; 10 bases are a match to TRBD1. V shed 0 bases, J shed 2 bases, and the junction held 3 bases outside the gene matches. CDR1 is KGHDR, CDR2 SFDVKD, per germline. The CDR3 runs 16 residues. CDR3 region: CATSDLGGTGAYEQYV. The CDR3, as DNA: TGTGCCACCAGTGATTTGGGCGGGACAGGGGCCTACGAGCAGTACGTC.

The CDR3 DNA reads as TGTGCCAGCGGGACGAGCAGGGCAGATACGCAGTATTTT. Translated: CASGTSRADTQYF. V and J are TRBV5-6 and TRBJ2-3; the D gene could be TRBD1 or TRBD2 (5 bases each). From germline, CDR1 is SGHDT and CDR2 YYEEEE. The CDR3 covers 13 residues. Trimming left V 7 bases short and J 4 bases short, with 13 bases between.

The J gene is TRBJ2-7, the V gene TRBV5-1; tentative D call: TRBD1 (6 bases). CDR3 size: 12 residues. Trimming took 7 bases from V and 2 from J, leaving 10 bases between them. Looked up from germline, CDR1 is SGHRS and CDR2 is YFSETQ. CDR3 residues: CASGDTAYEQYF. CDR3 DNA: TGCGCCAGCGGGGACACCGCCTACGAGCAGTACTTC.

The V gene is TRBV6-2 or TRBV6-3, the J gene TRBJ2-7; D may be TRBD1 (5 bases). Looked up from germline, CDR1 is MNHEY and CDR2 is SVGEGT. This CDR3 spans 12 amino acids. V was pared by 0 bases and J by 7 bases, with 7 bases between. The CDR3 region is CASSYSNREQYF. Written as DNA, the CDR3 is TGTGCCAGCAGTTACTCGAACAGGGAGCAGTACTTC.

CDR3 loop: CSAVTGGDGYTF. The CDR3 nucleotides are TGCAGCGCCGTTACAGGGGGCGATGGCTACACCTTC. The V call is TRBV29-1, the J call TRBJ1-2, with 9 bases that match TRBD1. The CDR3 sequence is 12 residues long. Germline CDR1 SQVTM, CDR2 ANQGSEA. The V gene end was trimmed by 7 bases and the J gene end by 6 bases; junction bases not matched to a gene: 6.